This passage covers 10 T cell receptor beta chains from one sample sequenced in a study of a mutant IDH1 vaccine in newly diagnosed glioma. The protocol was immunoSEQ multiplex PCR, while the TCRdb copy is restricted to in-frame clones and leaves out a portion. The sample holds around 50,000 clones; more than 80% are singletons and the top ten take less than 3%. Time point meaning: baseline, week 1 (first vaccination visit). Specified treatment: pre-vaccination baseline after standard-of-care therapy. Specimen: PBMCs, collected from a glioma patient treated with radiotherapy, temozolomide or both. Every receptor here comes from a man aged 35 to 55 with glioma.

Details on this clone: A read error may account for a junction end that differs from germline. The V and J genes are TRBV20-1 and TRBJ2-5; the D is unclear. From germline, CDR1 is DFQATT and CDR2 SNEGSKA (reference sequence). The CDR3 contains 9 residues. The chain's CDR3 is CSARETQYF. As DNA, the CDR3 is TGCAGTGCTCGAGAGACCCAGTACTTC.

The V and J genes are TRBV19 and TRBJ1-1; possible D gene TRBD1, 5 bases. V was pared by 3 bases and J by 3 bases, with 8 bases between. Per the germline V gene, CDR1 is LNHDA and CDR2 is SQIVND (reference sequence). The CDR3 loop spans 13 amino acids. The CDR3 spells CASSIQGHTEAFF. The CDR3 nucleotides read TGTGCCAGTAGTATCCAGGGACACACTGAAGCTTTCTTT.

This clone was detected only once. This sequence joins TRBV7-6 and TRBJ1-1; maybe TRBD1 (6 bases). Trimming removed 1 base at V and 5 bases at J, with 14 bases between. Per germline, CDR1 SGHVS and CDR2 FNYEAQ. The CDR3 consists of 15 residues. The DNA for the CDR3 is TGTGCCAGCAGCTTAGTGGGGGGGGCGCGAACTGAAGCTTTCTTT. This translates into CASSLVGGARTEAFF.

V is TRBV7-2 and J is TRBJ1-3; 7 bases fit TRBD1. Per germline, CDR1 SGHTA and CDR2 FQGNSA. After removal of 4 bases from V and 7 bases from J, the junction contained 13 bases not matched to a gene. This CDR3 has 16 amino acids. The CDR3: CASSSPRQGVPNTIYF. The CDR3 DNA is TGTGCCAGCAGCTCCCCCCGACAGGGAGTACCCAACACCATATATTTT.

V is TRBV7-9 and J is TRBJ1-4; 9 bases line up with TRBD1. The CDR3 has 14 amino acids. Germline CDR1 SEHNR, CDR2 FQNEAQ (reference sequence). V trimming: 5 bases; J trimming: 8 bases; junction bases outside the gene matches: 6. Here the CDR3 reads CASSLDRGGEKLFF. CDR3 DNA sequence: TGTGCCAGCAGCCTCGACAGGGGGGGAGAAAAACTGTTTTTT.

The chain couples TRBV4-3 to TRBJ1-4; D ambiguous. The length of the CDR3 is 16 residues. V lost 4 bases and J 2 bases, leaving 14 bases between the germline ends. CDR1 and CDR2 (germline): LGHNA, YSLEER. The CDR3 sequence is CASSLAGLGTNEKLFF. The CDR3 DNA is TGCGCCAGCAGCCTAGCCGGATTGGGGACTAATGAAAAACTGTTTTTT.

The table lists this clone with a count of one. The chain links TRBV7-3 to TRBJ2-2; maybe TRBD1 (6 bases). CDR1 and CDR2 (germline): SGHTA, FQGTGA. The V end lost 5 bases, the J end lost 7 bases, and 11 bases lay between the germline ends. The CDR3 loop spans 13 amino acids. The CDR3 loop is CASSQGIYGELFF. The CDR3 coding sequence is TGTGCCAGCAGCCAGGGGATCTACGGGGAGCTGTTTTTT.

The sample holds a few counts of this clone. The rearrangement uses TRBV9 and TRBJ1-1, with 7 bases aligning to TRBD1. The CDR3 spans 15 residues. The germline V gene has CDR1 SGDLS and CDR2 YYNGEE. J was trimmed by 2 bases and V by 0 bases; bases with no gene match: 4. Here the CDR3 DNA reads TGTGCCAGCAGCGTAGTCCCAGGGGGTAACACTGAAGCTTTCTTT. It specifies CASSVVPGGNTEAFF.

CDR3 nucleotides: TGTGCCAGCTCACCACCGCAGGGGGCTGGCGGGGAGCTGTTTTTT. Translation: CASSPPQGAGGELFF. The chain links TRBV18 to TRBJ2-2, with 8 bases lining up with TRBD1. V gave up 0 bases and J gave up 7 bases; unmatched junction bases: 4. CDR3 length equals 15 residues. The germline CDR1 and CDR2 sequences are KGHSH and LQKENI.

The CDR3 sequence: CASRRTGRGKNIQYF. CDR3 bases: TGTGCCAGCAGACGGACAGGGCGCGGTAAAAACATTCAGTACTTC. The chain couples TRBV6-5 to TRBJ2-4; 8 nucleotides agree with TRBD1. Germline V lookup: CDR1 MNHEY, CDR2 SVGAGI. The CDR3 has 15 residues. V gave up 6 bases and J gave up 4 bases; unmatched junction bases: 8.